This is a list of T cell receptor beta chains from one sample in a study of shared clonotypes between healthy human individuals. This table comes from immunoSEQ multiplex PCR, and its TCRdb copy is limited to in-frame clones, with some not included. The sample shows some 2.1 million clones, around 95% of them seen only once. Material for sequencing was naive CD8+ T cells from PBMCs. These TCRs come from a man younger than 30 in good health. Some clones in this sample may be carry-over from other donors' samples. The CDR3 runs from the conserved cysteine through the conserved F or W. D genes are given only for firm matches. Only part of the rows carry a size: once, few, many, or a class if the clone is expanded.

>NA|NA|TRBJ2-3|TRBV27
CASSLGSLGPPDTQYF
TGTGCCAGCAGTTTGGGGTCGTTGGGACCCCCGGATACGCAGTATTTT
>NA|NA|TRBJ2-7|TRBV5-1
CASSLAPGSSYEQYF
TGCGCCAGCAGCTTGGCCCCGGGAAGTTCCTACGAGCAGTACTTC
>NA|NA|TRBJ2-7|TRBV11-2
CASSSRQKSSYEQYF
TGTGCCAGCAGCTCGCGACAGAAGAGCTCCTACGAGCAGTACTTC
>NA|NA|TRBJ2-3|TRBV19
CASSIRGAGTDTQYF
TGTGCCAGTAGTATTCGGGGGGCAGGCACAGATACGCAGTATTTT
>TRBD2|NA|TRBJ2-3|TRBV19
CASSLLAGVADTQYF
TGTGCCAGTAGTTTACTAGCGGGAGTTGCAGATACGCAGTATTTT
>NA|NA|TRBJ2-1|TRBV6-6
CASSYSHGEQFF
TGTGCCAGCAGTTACTCGCACGGTGAGCAGTTCTTC
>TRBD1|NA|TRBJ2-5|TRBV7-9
CASRQTSTGVVRETQYF
TGTGCCAGCAGGCAAACCTCGACAGGGGTAGTTAGAGAGACCCAGTACTTC
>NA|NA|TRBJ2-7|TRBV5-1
CASSLGGFSYEQYF
TGCGCCAGCTCCCTGGGGGGCTTCTCCTACGAGCAGTACTTC
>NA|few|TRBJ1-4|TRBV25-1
CASDSGEKLFF
TGTGCCAGCGATTCAGGGGAAAAACTGTTTTTT
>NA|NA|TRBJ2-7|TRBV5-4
CASSLGPIVGIEQYF
TGTGCCAGCAGCTTGGGCCCCATCGTGGGGATCGAGCAGTACTTC
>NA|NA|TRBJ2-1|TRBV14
CASSQKGVRANEQFF
TGTGCCAGCAGCCAAAAAGGCGTCAGGGCCAATGAGCAGTTCTTC
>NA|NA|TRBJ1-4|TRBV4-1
CASSQASVPARFNEKLFF
TGCGCCAGCAGCCAAGCGAGCGTTCCTGCCCGTTTTAATGAAAAACTGTTTTTT
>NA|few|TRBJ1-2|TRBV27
CASSYGTAYGYTF
TGTGCCAGCAGCTACGGGACCGCCTATGGCTACACCTTC
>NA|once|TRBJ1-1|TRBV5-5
CASSLKGNLNTEAFF
TGTGCCAGCAGCTTAAAGGGAAACTTGAACACTGAAGCTTTCTTT
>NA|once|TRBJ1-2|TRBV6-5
CASSSRTSSKYGYTF
TGTGCCAGCAGTTCCCGGACGTCCTCTAAATATGGCTACACCTTC
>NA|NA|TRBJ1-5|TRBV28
CASSRDGYSNQPQHF
TGTGCCAGCAGTCGGGACGGTTATAGCAATCAGCCCCAGCATTTT
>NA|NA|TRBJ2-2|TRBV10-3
CAIGQSLTGELFF
TGTGCCATCGGACAGAGTCTCACCGGGGAGCTGTTTTTT
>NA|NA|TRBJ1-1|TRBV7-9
CASSVSRDTEAFF
TGTGCCAGCAGCGTTTCTCGGGACACTGAAGCTTTCTTT
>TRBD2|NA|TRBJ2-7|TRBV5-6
CASSLGLAGYFYEQYF
TGTGCCAGCAGCTTAGGGCTAGCGGGATATTTTTACGAGCAGTACTTC
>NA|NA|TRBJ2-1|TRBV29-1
CSATRGLSGSGPQFF
TGCAGCGCCACCAGGGGCTTAAGTGGAAGTGGGCCGCAGTTCTTC
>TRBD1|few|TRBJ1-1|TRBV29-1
CSVYRGNTEAFF
TGCAGCGTTTACAGGGGGAACACTGAAGCTTTCTTT
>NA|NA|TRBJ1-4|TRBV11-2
CASSLDEGTVNEKLFF
TGTGCCAGCAGCTTAGATGAGGGGACTGTTAATGAAAAACTGTTTTTT
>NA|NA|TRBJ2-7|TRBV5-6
CASSLRLGHLYEQYF
TGTGCCAGCAGCTTGAGGTTGGGACACCTGTACGAGCAGTACTTC
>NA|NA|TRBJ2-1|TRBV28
CASSLSPPNEQFF
TGTGCCAGCAGTTTATCCCCGCCCAATGAGCAGTTCTTC
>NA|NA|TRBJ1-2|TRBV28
CASGIGGRYGYTF
TGTGCCAGCGGGATAGGGGGTAGATATGGCTACACCTTC
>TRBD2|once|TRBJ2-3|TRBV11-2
CASSLGGRSTDTQYF
TGTGCCAGCAGCTTAGGCGGGAGAAGCACAGATACGCAGTATTTT
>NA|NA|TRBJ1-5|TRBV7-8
CASSLGDGDQPQHF
TGTGCCAGCAGCCTAGGCGATGGGGATCAGCCCCAGCATTTT
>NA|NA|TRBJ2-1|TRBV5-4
CASSLASNEQFF
TGTGCCAGCAGCTTGGCTTCCAATGAGCAGTTCTTC
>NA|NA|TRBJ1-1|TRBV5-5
CASSLSGRLNTEAFF
TGTGCCAGCAGCCTCTCGGGACGGTTGAACACTGAAGCTTTCTTT
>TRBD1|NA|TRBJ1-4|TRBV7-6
CASSLGTGTTNEKLFF
TGTGCCAGCAGCCTCGGGACAGGGACAACTAATGAAAAACTGTTTTTT
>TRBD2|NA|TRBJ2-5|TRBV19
CASSPLREGGETQYF
TGTGCCAGTAGTCCCCTACGGGAGGGCGGTGAGACCCAGTACTTC
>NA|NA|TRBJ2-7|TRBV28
CASSLLGGSYEQYF
TGTGCCAGCAGTTTATTGGGCGGCTCCTACGAGCAGTACTTC
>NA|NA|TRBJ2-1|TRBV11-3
CASSLGPRPNEQFF
TGTGCCAGCAGCTTAGGTCCGCGCCCCAATGAGCAGTTCTTC
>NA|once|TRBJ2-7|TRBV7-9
CASSQTGIGNHEQYF
TGTGCCAGCAGCCAAACAGGGATCGGTAACCACGAGCAGTACTTC
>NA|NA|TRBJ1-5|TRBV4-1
CASSPTVYSNQPQHF
TGCGCCAGCAGCCCTACCGTATATAGCAATCAGCCCCAGCATTTT
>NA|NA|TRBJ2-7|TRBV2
CASRDSGYDEQYF
TGTGCCAGCAGGGACTCCGGGTACGACGAGCAGTACTTC
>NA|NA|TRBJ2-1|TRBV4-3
CASSPLLGGNEQFF
TGCGCCAGCAGCCCTCTCCTAGGGGGCAATGAGCAGTTCTTC
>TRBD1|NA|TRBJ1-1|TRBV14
CASRGQGGRTEAFF
TGTGCCAGCAGGGGACAGGGGGGGAGGACTGAAGCTTTCTTT
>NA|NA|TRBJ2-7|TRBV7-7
CASSPGEGYSYEQYF
TGTGCCAGCAGCCCAGGCGAGGGATATTCCTACGAGCAGTACTTC
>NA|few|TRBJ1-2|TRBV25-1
CASSGNPFNYGYTF
TGTGCCAGCAGTGGTAATCCGTTCAACTATGGCTACACCTTC
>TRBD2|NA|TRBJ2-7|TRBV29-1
CSVVLWGGEQYF
TGCAGCGTGGTGCTCTGGGGGGGCGAGCAGTACTTC
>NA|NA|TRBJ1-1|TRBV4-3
CASSQVYMGAQGGEAFF
TGCGCCAGCAGCCAAGTATATATGGGGGCGCAAGGGGGTGAAGCTTTCTTT
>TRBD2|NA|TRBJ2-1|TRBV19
CASSMKRTSAYEQFF
TGTGCCAGTAGTATGAAAAGGACTAGCGCTTATGAGCAGTTCTTC
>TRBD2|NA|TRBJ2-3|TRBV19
CATEPGLAGVEDGTDTQYF
TGTGCCACCGAACCGGGACTAGCGGGAGTAGAGGATGGCACAGATACGCAGTATTTT
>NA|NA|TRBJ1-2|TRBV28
CASSGGGRHYGYTF
TGTGCCAGCTCCGGGGGGGGGCGGCACTATGGCTACACCTTC
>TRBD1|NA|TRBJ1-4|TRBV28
CASTDRGHYEKLFF
TGTGCCAGCACCGACAGGGGGCACTACGAAAAACTGTTTTTT
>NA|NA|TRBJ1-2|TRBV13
CASSSNNNFRGMGYTF
TGTGCCAGCAGCTCGAACAATAATTTCCGGGGTATGGGCTACACCTTC
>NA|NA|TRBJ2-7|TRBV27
CASSLGVGAYEQYF
TGTGCCAGCAGTTTGGGGGTTGGGGCCTACGAGCAGTACTTC
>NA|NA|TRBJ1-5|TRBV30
CAWSLVGRDQPQHF
TGTGCCTGGAGTTTAGTTGGTCGAGATCAGCCCCAGCATTTT
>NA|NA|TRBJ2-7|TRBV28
CASSTGQLAYEQYF
TGTGCCAGCAGCACAGGGCAACTAGCCTACGAGCAGTACTTC
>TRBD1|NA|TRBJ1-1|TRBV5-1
CASSLGGATEAFF
TGCGCCAGCAGCTTAGGGGGCGCCACTGAAGCTTTCTTT
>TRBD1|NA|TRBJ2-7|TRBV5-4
CASSPDRDDEQYF
TGTGCCAGCAGCCCGGACAGGGATGACGAGCAGTACTTC
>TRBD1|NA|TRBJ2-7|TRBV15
CATSRETGSVYEQYF
TGTGCCACCAGCAGAGAGACAGGGTCGGTGTACGAGCAGTACTTC